Below, 26 T cell receptor delta chains from the same sample are listed, as sequenced in a study of gammadelta T cells in human blood. TCRdb applied CATT to the RT-PCR reads for clone calling. The table has under 1,500 delta-chain clones, approximately 29% seen once. What was sequenced was non-Vgamma9Vdelta2 gamma-delta T cells from fetal blood. Source of these receptors: a human fetus.

To note about this clone: A read error may be the cause here, since a much bigger clone is one base away. The chain is built from TRDV1 and TRDJ2, with TRDD2 matching 7 bases. The CDR3 contains 23 residues. Germline CDR1 is TSWWSYY and CDR2 is QGS. The ends lost 2 bases at V and 4 bases at J; junction bases unmatched: 28. CDR3 region: CALGEDPFSYGTWGLRWTAQLFF. DNA for the CDR3: TGTGCTCTTGGGGAAGACCCTTTTTCCTACGGAACGTGGGGACTCCGATGGACAGCACAACTCTTCTTT.

V usage is TRDV1 and J usage is TRDJ3; 13 bases are shared with TRDD3. The CDR3 sequence is 19 residues long. Germline V gives CDR1 TSWWSYY, CDR2 QGS. Germline trimming cut 5 bases from V and 2 bases from J; bases unmatched to any gene: 6. This CDR3 reads CALGLYWGIRPWDTRQMFF. The CDR3 nucleotides are TGTGCTCTTGGGCTCTACTGGGGGATACGACCCTGGGACACCCGACAGATGTTTTTC.

Concerning this clone itself: This may arise from a read error, as a much more abundant clone is one base away. Other DNA sequences in this specimen translate into the identical CDR3. The J gene is TRDJ1, the V gene TRAV29/DV5, with TRDD2 matching over 7 bases. This CDR3 is built from 22 residues. The V gene's germline CDR1 is NSMFDY and CDR2 ISSIKDK. Germline trimming cut 1 base from V and 0 bases from J; bases unmatched to any gene: 27. CDR3 DNA sequence: TGTGCAGCAAGCAGAGGGAAGGGCTCATTCCTACAGGAGACCCGTTACACCGATAAACTCATCTTT. It specifies CAASRGKGSFLQETRYTDKLIF. Variable domain in full (rest from reference TRAV29/DV5 and TRDJ1): DQQVKQNSPSLSVQEGRISILNCDYTNSMFDYFLWYKKYPAEGPTFLISISSIKDKNEDGRFTVFLNKSAKHLSLHIVPSQPGDSAVYFCAASRGKGSFLQETRYTDKLIFGKGTRVTVEP.

About this clone: A read error may explain this, as a much larger clone is one base away. V usage is TRDV1 and J usage is TRDJ1, with 12 bases lining up with TRDD3. Germline CDR1 reads TSWWSYY; CDR2 reads QGS. V dropped 2 bases and J dropped 0; count of bases not matched to a gene: 13. The length of the CDR3 is 20 residues. The CDR3 nucleotides read TGTGCTCTTGGGGAATTGTCCTACTGGGGGATACTCTCGCACACCGATAAACTCATCTTT. Translating it yields CALGELSYWGILSHTDKLIF.

This clone is large by share. The chain employs TRDV1 and TRDJ3, with 10 bases aligning to TRDD3. The trim removed 3 bases at V and 0 bases at J, leaving 20 bases unmatched. Germline V gives CDR1 TSWWSYY, CDR2 QGS. This CDR3 comprises 24 residues. CDR3 nucleotides: TGTGCTCTTGGGGACCGCTATTCCTACCCGCTGGGGGATATCGGCTCCTGGGACACCCGACAGATGTTTTTC. Translated: CALGDRYSYPLGDIGSWDTRQMFF.

This clone ranks as large (0.1 to 1%). J is TRDJ1 and V is TRDV1; TRDD3 matches at 9 bases. J lost 2 bases, V lost 4 bases, and 11 bases had no gene match. The V gene's germline CDR1 is TSWWSYY and CDR2 QGS. The CDR3 is made up of 17 amino acids. Here the CDR3 DNA reads TGTGCTCTTGGGGCCTATACTGGGGGACACCTTACCGATAAACTCATCTTT. Its protein is CALGAYTGGHLTDKLIF.

This clone rates as medium-sized. The chain combines TRDV2 with TRDJ1; 10 bases match TRDD3. CDR1 GEAIGNYY and CDR2 EKD come from the germline V gene. V lost 4 bases to trimming and J lost 0 bases; unmatched junction nucleotides: 7. This CDR3 contains 16 residues. CDR3 nucleotide sequence: TGTGCCTGTGAAGGAACCACTGGGGGATACACCGATAAACTCATCTTT. This encodes CACEGTTGGYTDKLIF.

Regarding this clone: A far larger clone is off by one base, so a read error is likely. This chain joins TRAV29/DV5 and TRDJ1; D might be TRDD3 (5 bases). V was shortened by 0 bases and J by 0 bases, with 9 bases between the two germline ends. Looked up from germline, CDR1 is NSMFDY and CDR2 is ISSIKDK. This CDR3 contains 14 residues. In DNA, the CDR3 is TGTGCAGCAAGCGCTGAGGGATACACCGATAAACTCATCTTT. It codes for CAASAEGYTDKLIF.

This clone is labeled as large. J is TRDJ3 and V is TRDV2, with D perhaps matching TRDD3 (6 bases). CDR3 size: 18 residues. The V end was cut by 3 bases, the J end by 2 bases, with 16 bases between. Germline assignment: CDR1 GEAIGNYY and CDR2 EKD. CDR3 nucleotide sequence: TGTGCCTGTGACGATGGGGGGACCCCCCCCTGGGACACCCGACAGATGTTTTTC. Protein sequence: CACDDGGTPPWDTRQMFF.

This clone qualifies as large. The chain links TRDV1 to TRDJ1; 9 positions match TRDD3. The CDR3 runs to 18 residues. The V and J ends lost 5 bases and 1 base, in that order; junction bases with no gene match: 14. CDR1 is TSWWSYY, CDR2 QGS, per germline. The CDR3 nucleotides read TGTGCTCTTGGGAACACCTACTGGGGGACGTGTTGCACCGATAAACTCATCTTT. Its protein is CALGNTYWGTCCTDKLIF.

Concerning this clone: A far larger clone is just one base off, so this is likely a read error. This sample also contains other DNA sequences that code for the same CDR3. The chain employs TRDV3 and TRDJ1; 8 bases match TRDD3. Germline V CDR1 and CDR2: TVYSNPD, GDNSRS (reference sequence). V was pared by 1 base and J by 0 bases, with 1 base of the junction left unmatched. The CDR3 spans 13 residues. CDR3 sequence (DNA): TGTGCCTTTAATGGGGGATACACCGATAAACTCATCTTT. It encodes CAFNGGYTDKLIF. The full variable domain, with the rest looked up from reference TRDV3 and TRDJ1, is CDKVTQSSPDQTVASGSEVVLLCTYDTVYSNPDLFWYRIRPDYSFQFVFYGDNSRSEGADFTQGRFSVKHILTQKAFHLVISPVRTEDSATYYCAFNGGYTDKLIFGKGTRVTVEP.

A word on this clone: A far larger clone lies a single base away; this is likely a read error. Other DNA sequences in this specimen translate into the identical CDR3. J is TRDJ1 and V is TRDV1, with TRDD2 as a possible D gene (8 bases). The CDR3 length is 22 residues. Germline lookup yields CDR1 TSWWSYY and CDR2 QGS. V was clipped by 0 bases and J by 2 bases, with 31 bases between them. CDR3 DNA: TGTGCTCTTGGGGAACTCGGGGACTTCCTACCTTACTGGGGAGGAGGTACCGATAAACTCATCTTT. Translated, it gives CALGELGDFLPYWGGGTDKLIF.

Relative to its sample, this clone is large (0.1 to 1%). The chain has TRDV2 and TRDJ3; the D gene is possibly TRDD3 (6 bases). CDR1 and CDR2 from the germline V gene are GEAIGNYY and EKD. V was shortened by 0 bases and J by 2 bases, with 13 bases between the two germline ends. The CDR3 has 18 amino acids. The CDR3 spells CACDTARWGPWDTRQMFF. CDR3 nucleotide sequence: TGTGCCTGTGACACCGCGAGATGGGGGCCCTGGGACACCCGACAGATGTTTTTC.

This clone is deemed medium-sized. This chain joins TRDV1 and TRDJ1; TRDD3 matches at 10 bases. Germline V gene lookup returns CDR1 TSWWSYY and CDR2 QGS. The trim removed 1 base at V and 3 bases at J, leaving 11 bases unmatched. This CDR3 region has 18 residues. The CDR3 region has the DNA TGTGCTCTTGGGGAACGGGACCGTACTGGGGGATGTCCCGATAAACTCATCTTT. Translating it yields CALGERDRTGGCPDKLIF.

This clone qualifies as medium-sized. The J gene is TRDJ1, the V gene TRDV3; D not resolved. V was pared by 3 bases and J by 3 bases, with 23 bases between. From germline, CDR1 is TVYSNPD and CDR2 GDNSRS (reference sequence). The CDR3 is made up of 16 amino acids. The CDR3 DNA sequence: TGTGCCTTGAGGACCGCAGGCGGGCTCCCACCCGATAAACTCATCTTT. This translates into CALRTAGGLPPDKLIF.

This clone was counted a few times. V and J are TRDV1 and TRDJ1; 9 bases fit TRDD3. This CDR3 is built from 19 residues. Germline V gene sequence: CDR1 TSWWSYY, CDR2 QGS. The V segment lost 4 bases and the J segment 0 bases; nucleotides outside the gene matches: 15. The CDR3 bases are TGTGCTCTTGGGGGACCGACTGGGGGACTTCTGGGGTACACCGATAAACTCATCTTT. This gives the protein CALGGPTGGLLGYTDKLIF.

By frequency in the sample, this clone is medium-sized. The rearrangement uses TRDV1 and TRDJ1; 9 bases line up with TRDD3. The CDR3 covers 21 residues. The V and J ends lost 0 bases and 0 bases, in that order; junction bases with no gene match: 17. Germline lookup yields CDR1 TSWWSYY and CDR2 QGS. CDR3 amino acids: CALGELCLPPRSGGYTDKLIF. The DNA of the CDR3 is TGTGCTCTTGGGGAACTCTGCCTACCCCCCAGATCTGGGGGATACACCGATAAACTCATCTTT.

The chain has TRDV2 and TRDJ1, with 10 bases matching TRDD3. The ends lost 7 bases at V and 4 bases at J; junction bases unmatched: 20. This CDR3 region has 18 residues. Germline CDR1 GEAIGNYY, CDR2 EKD. CDR3 sequence reads: CAWIFLLHWGMCDDKLIF. CDR3 sequence (DNA): TGTGCCTGGATTTTCCTACTTCACTGGGGGATGTGTGACGATAAACTCATCTTT.

V gene TRDV3 combines with J gene TRDJ3; 8 bases fit TRDD3. The CDR3 runs to 18 residues. Germline V gene lookup returns CDR1 TVYSNPD and CDR2 GDNSRS (reference sequence). V shed 2 bases, J shed 0 bases, and the junction held 9 bases outside the gene matches. The CDR3 here is CAFGLGVRSSWDTRQMFF. In nucleotides, the CDR3 is TGTGCCTTTGGACTGGGGGTTCGAAGCTCCTGGGACACCCGACAGATGTTTTTC.

This clone qualifies as medium-sized. The chain uses TRDV1 and TRDJ1; a possible D gene is TRDD2 (5 bases). The germline V gene has CDR1 TSWWSYY and CDR2 QGS. The ends were cut back, 4 bases at V and 4 bases at J, with 16 bases in the middle. The CDR3 runs 15 residues. The DNA for the CDR3 is TGTGCTCTTGGGGCCCTGCCTTCGGCCCTCGATAAACTCATCTTT. As protein: CALGALPSALDKLIF.

Points on this clone: A read error is possible here, since a much larger clone lies one base away. The chain couples TRDV1 to TRDJ1; D is perhaps TRDD2 (6 bases). Germline loops: CDR1 TSWWSYY, CDR2 QGS. Trimming shortened V by 2 bases and J by 1 base, and 26 bases separated the two germline ends. This CDR3 spans 20 amino acids. CDR3 sequence (DNA): TGTGCTCTTGGGGAAAGGAGACTCCTACTGCGGTGGGAGATCACCGATAAACTCATCTTT. Translation gives CALGERRLLLRWEITDKLIF.

With respect to this clone: A far more abundant clone sits one base away, making this likely a read error. Distinct nucleotide sequences in the sample also encode this CDR3. The V and J genes are TRDV1 and TRDJ1; 9 bases align to TRDD3. Germline-derived CDR1 and CDR2 are TSWWSYY and QGS. V shed 0 bases and J 0 bases; nucleotides not matched to a gene: 11. This CDR3 region has 19 residues. Here the CDR3 DNA reads TGTGCTCTTGGGGAACTATCCCTGGGGGATCCTCCGTACACCGATAAACTCATCTTT. Protein product: CALGELSLGDPPYTDKLIF.

This clone counts as medium-sized (0.01 to 0.1%). The chain recombines TRDV1 with TRDJ2, with D possibly being TRDD3 (6 bases). Germline V gives CDR1 TSWWSYY, CDR2 QGS. The V gene lost 7 bases and the J gene lost 5 bases, with 23 bases spanning the gap. The CDR3 length is 17 residues. CDR3 nucleotides: TGTGCTCTTGCAGGGCGTCGAGGATACCTCGGCACAGCACAACTCTTCTTT. This sequence encodes CALAGRRGYLGTAQLFF.

On this clone: The same CDR3 also results from other DNA sequences found in this sample. This rearrangement joins TRDV1 to TRDJ1; tentative D call: TRDD3 (5 bases). Trimming pared 4 bases from V and 3 bases from J, leaving 15 bases between. This CDR3 spans 15 amino acids. CDR1 is TSWWSYY, CDR2 QGS, per germline. CDR3 sequence: CALGGGDSLADKLIF. CDR3 in DNA: TGTGCTCTTGGGGGCGGGGACTCACTGGCCGATAAACTCATCTTT.

This clone counts as medium-sized (0.01 to 0.1%). J is TRDJ4 and V is TRDV1, with 13 bases identical to TRDD3. The J segment lost 0 bases and the V segment lost 4 bases, leaving 17 bases of the junction unmatched. Germline V gene lookup returns CDR1 TSWWSYY and CDR2 QGS. CDR3 size: 20 residues. The CDR3, as DNA: TGTGCTCTTGGGGCCGGGGCCTTCCTACGTACTGGGGGATACGCCAGACCCCTGATCTTT. It is translated as CALGAGAFLRTGGYARPLIF.

The chain combines TRDV1 with TRDJ2, with TRDD3 matching over 10 bases. V shed 0 bases, J shed 4 bases, and the junction held 11 bases outside the gene matches. This CDR3 contains 19 residues. CDR1 and CDR2 (germline): TSWWSYY, QGS. DNA of the CDR3: TGTGCTCTTGGGGAACTTCGACCTACGGGGGATACGCGGACAGCACAACTCTTCTTT. Protein sequence: CALGELRPTGDTRTAQLFF.